This T cell receptor (beta chain) was captured by sequencing in a study of blood T cell repertoires in COVID-19. In the study overall: Sites in the United States, Italy and Spain provided acute and convalescent COVID-19 samples. PBMCs, B-cell-depleted T cells, or T cells provided the cDNA or gDNA that made up the material.

Measured with immunoSEQ multiplex PCR; TCRdb has only the in-frame clones, and not every one. The sample records 84,000 or so clones, approximately 92% being singletons. Germline V gives CDR1 SGHAT, CDR2 FQNNGV. The CDR3 consists of 15 residues. The V and J ends lost 5 bases and 2 bases respectively, with 15 bases between them. This clonotype was sampled from a woman in her sixties or seventies with active COVID-19. The sequenced sample was peripheral blood. The chain links TRBV11-2 to TRBJ2-5; no firm D call. CDR3 amino acids: CASSPNPNLQETQYF. DNA for the CDR3: TGTGCCAGCAGCCCCAACCCCAACTTACAAGAGACCCAGTACTTC.